This T cell receptor (beta chain) was sequenced for a study of T cells in Graves' hyperthyroidism and ophthalmopathy. Study at large: Blood was drawn when the patient was first diagnosed and still untreated. Findings of the study overall: Researchers found most expanded thyroid clonotypes above 0.001 in blood as well.

V was clipped by 4 bases and J by 4 bases, with 11 bases between them. CDR3 length equals 13 residues. Criteria for exclusion of patients were uncontrolled infection, other autoimmune disease, pregnancy or lactation. This sample holds PBMCs from less than 11 ml fresh peripheral blood. This clonotype was found many times. Its target is unknown. RNA transcripts gave rise to amplified TCR beta CDR3 regions. A set of HTBI primers served as the primers for a first-round RT-PCR of the TCR CDR3. Via MiXCR, TCRdb re-called the multiplex PCR reads, giving one row per CDR3 protein. The table has 600,000 to 900,000 distinct CDR3 sequences, 16% seen once; the top ten hold under 10%.

Sample: blood. V is TRBV12-3 or TRBV12-4 and J is TRBJ2-7, with a weak D call TRBD1 (5 bases). This TCR was recovered from a young man with Graves' hyperthyroidism. CDR3 region: CASSSGITYEQYF. The CDR3 DNA follows: TGTGCCAGCAGTTCAGGGATTACATACGAGCAGTACTTC.